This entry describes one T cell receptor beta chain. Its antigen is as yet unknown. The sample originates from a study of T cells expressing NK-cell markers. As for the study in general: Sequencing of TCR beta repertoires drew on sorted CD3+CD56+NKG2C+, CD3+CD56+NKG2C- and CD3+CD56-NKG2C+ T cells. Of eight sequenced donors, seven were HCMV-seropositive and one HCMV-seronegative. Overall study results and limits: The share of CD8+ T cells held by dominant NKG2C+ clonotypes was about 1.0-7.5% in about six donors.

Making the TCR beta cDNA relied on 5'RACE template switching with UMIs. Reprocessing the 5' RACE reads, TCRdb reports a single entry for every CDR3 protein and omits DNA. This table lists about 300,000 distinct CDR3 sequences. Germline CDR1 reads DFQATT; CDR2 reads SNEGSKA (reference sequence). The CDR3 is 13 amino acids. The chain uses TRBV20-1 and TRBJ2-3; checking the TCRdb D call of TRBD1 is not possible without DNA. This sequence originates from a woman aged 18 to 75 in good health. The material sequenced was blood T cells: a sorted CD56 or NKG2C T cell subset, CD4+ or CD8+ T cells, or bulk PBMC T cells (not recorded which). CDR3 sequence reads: CSARGEREDTQYF.